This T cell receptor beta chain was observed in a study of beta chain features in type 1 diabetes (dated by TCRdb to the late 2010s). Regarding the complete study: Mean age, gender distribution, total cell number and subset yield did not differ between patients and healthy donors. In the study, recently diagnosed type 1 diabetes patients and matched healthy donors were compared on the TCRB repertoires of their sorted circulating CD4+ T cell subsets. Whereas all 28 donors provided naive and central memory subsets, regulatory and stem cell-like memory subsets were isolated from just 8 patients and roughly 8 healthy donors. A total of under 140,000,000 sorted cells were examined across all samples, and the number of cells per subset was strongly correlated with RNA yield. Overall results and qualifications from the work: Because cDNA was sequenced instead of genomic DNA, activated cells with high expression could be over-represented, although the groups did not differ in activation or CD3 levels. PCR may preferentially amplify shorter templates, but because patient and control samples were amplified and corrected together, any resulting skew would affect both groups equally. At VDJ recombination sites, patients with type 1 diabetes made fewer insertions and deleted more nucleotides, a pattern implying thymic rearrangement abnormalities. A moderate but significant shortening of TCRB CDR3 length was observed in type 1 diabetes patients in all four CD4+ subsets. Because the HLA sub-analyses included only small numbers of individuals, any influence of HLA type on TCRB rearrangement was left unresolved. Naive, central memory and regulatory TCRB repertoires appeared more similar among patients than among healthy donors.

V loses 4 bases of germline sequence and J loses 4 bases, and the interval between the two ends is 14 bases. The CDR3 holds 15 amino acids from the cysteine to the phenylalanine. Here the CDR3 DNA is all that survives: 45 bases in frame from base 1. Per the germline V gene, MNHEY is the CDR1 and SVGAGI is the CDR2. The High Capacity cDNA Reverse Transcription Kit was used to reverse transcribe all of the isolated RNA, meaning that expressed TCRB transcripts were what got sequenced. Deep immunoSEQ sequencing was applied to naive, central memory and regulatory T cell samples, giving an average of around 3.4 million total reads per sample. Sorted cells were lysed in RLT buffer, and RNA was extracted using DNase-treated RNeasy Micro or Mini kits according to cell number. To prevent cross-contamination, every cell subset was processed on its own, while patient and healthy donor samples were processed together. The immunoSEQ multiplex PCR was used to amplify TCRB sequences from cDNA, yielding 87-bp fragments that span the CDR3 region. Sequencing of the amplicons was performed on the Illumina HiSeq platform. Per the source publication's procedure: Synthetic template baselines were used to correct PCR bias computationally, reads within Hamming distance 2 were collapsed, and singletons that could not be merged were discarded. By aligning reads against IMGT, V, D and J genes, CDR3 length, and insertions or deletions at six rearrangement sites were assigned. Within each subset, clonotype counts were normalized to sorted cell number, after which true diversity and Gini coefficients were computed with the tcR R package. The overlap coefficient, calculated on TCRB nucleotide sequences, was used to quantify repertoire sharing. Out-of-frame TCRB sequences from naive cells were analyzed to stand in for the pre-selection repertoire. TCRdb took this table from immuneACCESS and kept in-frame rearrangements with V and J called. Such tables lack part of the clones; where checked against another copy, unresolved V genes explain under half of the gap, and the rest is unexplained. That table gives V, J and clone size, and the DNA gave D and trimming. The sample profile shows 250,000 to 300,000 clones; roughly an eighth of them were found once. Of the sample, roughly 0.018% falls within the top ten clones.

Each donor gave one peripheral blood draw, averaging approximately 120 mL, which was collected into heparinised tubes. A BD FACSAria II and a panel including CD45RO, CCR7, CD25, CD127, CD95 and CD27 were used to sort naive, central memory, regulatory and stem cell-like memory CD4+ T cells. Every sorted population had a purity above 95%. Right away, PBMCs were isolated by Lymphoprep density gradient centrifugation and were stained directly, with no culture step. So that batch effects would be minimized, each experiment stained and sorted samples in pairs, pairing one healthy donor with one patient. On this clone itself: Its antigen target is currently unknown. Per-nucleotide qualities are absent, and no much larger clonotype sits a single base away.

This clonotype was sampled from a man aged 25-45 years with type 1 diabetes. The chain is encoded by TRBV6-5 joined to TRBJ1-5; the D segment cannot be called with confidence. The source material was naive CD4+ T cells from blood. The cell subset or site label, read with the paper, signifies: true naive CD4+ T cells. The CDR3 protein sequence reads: CASSFQGIGNQPQHF. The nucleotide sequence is TGTGCCAGCAGTTTCCAAGGTATCGGGAATCAGCCCCAGCATTTT.